This TCR beta chain is drawn from a study of cytomegalovirus exposure and HLA in healthy donors. Primers for the PCR totalled 60 Vbeta and 13 Jbeta. Generated by immunoSEQ multiplex PCR, the TCRdb table keeps only in-frame clones and is missing some. The profile covers around 230,000 clones, with about three quarters appearing a single time and around 1.9% taken by the ten largest. This CDR3 spans 15 amino acids. Germline loops: CDR1 SGDLS, CDR2 YYNGEE. Deletions cut 4 bases from V and 2 bases from J, with 14 bases between. The sequence was obtained from a male donor in good health and CMV-seronegative. The chain uses TRBV9 and TRBJ2-3, with D maybe TRBD1 (5 bases). The sequenced sample was PBMCs. The CDR3 region is CASSPSQGFTDTQYF. The CDR3 bases are TGTGCCAGCAGCCCTAGTCAGGGTTTCACAGATACGCAGTATTTT.